The rows below give T cell receptor beta chains drawn from one sample of a study of vaccination and CD4 T cells after COVID-19. What these receptors recognize is not known. Each CDR3 protein is one row after TCRdb ran MiXCR on the PCR reads. The sample records 7,000 or so distinct CDR3 sequences, approximately 31% being singletons. The sample comprised CD4+ T cells from blood, cultured in vitro. Receptors originate from a human donor in good health. Each CDR3 is given with its conserved first and last residue. A D gene is named only where the DNA matches it firmly. Not every row has a clone size; where given, it reads once, few, many or a size class.

-	11	TRBV6-1	-	TRBJ1-2	TGTGCCAGCACGGCAGTCTATGGCTACACCTTC	CASTAVYGYTF
-	13	TRBV7-3	-	TRBJ1-6	TGTGCCAGCAGCTTCGAAGGGGATTCACCCCTCCACTTT	CASSFEGDSPLHF
TRBD1	15	TRBV5-6	few	TRBJ1-6	TGTGCCAGCAGCTCCGGACAGGGGTATTATTCACCCCTCCACTTT	CASSSGQGYYSPLHF
-	15	TRBV19	once	TRBJ1-6	TGTGCCAGTAGTCCTGAGGGGAGCTATAATTCACCCCTCCACTTT	CASSPEGSYNSPLHF
TRBD2	16	TRBV6-1	-	TRBJ2-7	TGTGCCACTAGGGAGGGGATACCATACAGCTCCTACGAGCAGTACTTC	CATREGIPYSSYEQYF
-	18	TRBV24-1	few	TRBJ2-3	TGTGCCACCAGTGACAGGGGACAGCGGGGAGGCCCCACAGATACGCAGTATTTT	CATSDRGQRGGPTDTQYF
TRBD1	14	TRBV4-2	-	TRBJ1-6	TGTGCCAGCACCAGGGACAGGCCAAATTCACCCCTCCACTTT	CASTRDRPNSPLHF
-	13	TRBV12-3/TRBV12-4	-	TRBJ2-5	TGTGCCAGCAGTTTGACCAGGTGGGAGACCCAGTACTTC	CASSLTRWETQYF
TRBD1	15	TRBV10-2	few	TRBJ2-2	TGCGCCAGCATGACAGGGGGCGCATGGACCGGGGAGCTGTTTTTT	CASMTGGAWTGELFF
TRBD2	15	TRBV6-1	-	TRBJ2-5	TGTGCCAGCAGTGAAACTAGCGGGGGGGCGGAGACCCAGTACTTC	CASSETSGGAETQYF
-	16	TRBV27	few	TRBJ2-6	TGTGCCAGCAGTCCTCTTGAGGGGACGGGGGCCAACGTCCTGACTTTC	CASSPLEGTGANVLTF
-	13	TRBV5-1	-	TRBJ1-1	TGCGCCAGCAGGGGGGAAGGGGTCACTGAAGCTTTCTTT	CASRGEGVTEAFF
-	16	TRBV30	few	TRBJ1-5	TGTGCCTGGAGTGTAGCTCGGCCTAGTAGCAATCAGCCCCAGCATTTT	CAWSVARPSSNQPQHF
TRBD2	13	TRBV15	-	TRBJ2-3	TGTGCCACCAGCCTAGCGGAAAGAGATACGCAGTATTTT	CATSLAERDTQYF
-	13	TRBV20-1	-	TRBJ1-1	TGCAGTGCCGCGGACAGCCTAAACACTGAAGCTTTCTTT	CSAADSLNTEAFF
-	13	TRBV27	-	TRBJ1-2	TGTGCCAGCAGTTACGCACGGCAAGGGGGCTACACCTTC	CASSYARQGGYTF
-	13	TRBV12-3/TRBV12-4	few	TRBJ1-2	TGTGCCAGCAGTTATTCGGGTGACTATGGCTACACCTTC	CASSYSGDYGYTF
-	14	TRBV27	few	TRBJ2-1	TGTGCCAGCAACCCCAGGACAGTCCCGAATGAGCAGTTCTTC	CASNPRTVPNEQFF
TRBD1	13	TRBV6-2/TRBV6-3	-	TRBJ1-6	TGTGCCAGCAGTACCCGGGACAGATCACCCCTCCACTTT	CASSTRDRSPLHF
-	14	TRBV7-6	-	TRBJ1-3	TGTGCCAGCAGCCCCGGGACATCTGGAAACACCATATATTTT	CASSPGTSGNTIYF
-	13	TRBV11-2	-	TRBJ1-3	TGTGCCAGCAGCTACACCTCTGGAAACACCATATATTTT	CASSYTSGNTIYF
-	16	TRBV7-2	-	TRBJ2-7	TGTGCCAGCAGCTTATGGGGGGGGCCTAGCTCCTACGAGCAGTACTTC	CASSLWGGPSSYEQYF
TRBD1	16	TRBV7-3	-	TRBJ2-1	TGTGCCAGCAGCTTAGTGGGACAGGTCGCCTACAATGAGCAGTTCTTC	CASSLVGQVAYNEQFF
TRBD1	14	TRBV12-3/TRBV12-4	few	TRBJ1-1	TGTGCCAGCGGATGGACAGGGGGGAACACTGAAGCTTTCTTT	CASGWTGGNTEAFF
-	18	TRBV27	few	TRBJ1-6	TGTGCCAGCAGTAGAAATCACCCCGGGACGTCATTGGGTTCACCCCTCCACTTT	CASSRNHPGTSLGSPLHF
-	13	TRBV15	-	TRBJ2-7	TGTGCCACCAGCAGAGATCTTGGAGACGAGCAGTACTTC	CATSRDLGDEQYF
-	14	TRBV9	few	TRBJ1-6	TGTGCCAGCAGCTTGAGCTCCTATAATTCACCCCTCCACTTT	CASSLSSYNSPLHF
TRBD2	15	TRBV10-3	few	TRBJ2-5	TGTGCCACCACCCCGGCCAGCGGGGGCATAGAGACCCAGTACTTC	CATTPASGGIETQYF
TRBD1	15	TRBV7-3	medium-sized	TRBJ1-2	TGTGCCAGCAGCCTAACAGGGGAGAAGAACTATGGCTACACCTTC	CASSLTGEKNYGYTF
TRBD1	16	TRBV6-5	few	TRBJ2-2	TGTGCCAGCAGTTACTCGACAGGGGGCTGGACCGGGGAGCTGTTTTTT	CASSYSTGGWTGELFF
TRBD1	15	TRBV11-2	-	TRBJ1-5	TGTGCCAGCAGCACCTCCCGAACAGGGGAACGGCCCCAGCATTTT	CASSTSRTGERPQHF
-	14	TRBV6-4	-	TRBJ1-1	TGTGCCAGCAGTGACCGGGACTTCAAAAGGGGGGCTTTCTTT	CASSDRDFKRGAFF
TRBD1	15	TRBV19	few	TRBJ1-1	TGTGCCAGTAGACATCCGGGACAGGGGGTAACTGAAGCTTTCTTT	CASRHPGQGVTEAFF
-	14	TRBV7-9	-	TRBJ2-1	TGTGCCACCCCGTCGCCCCTCTCCTACAATGAGCAGTTCTTC	CATPSPLSYNEQFF
-	13	TRBV30	few	TRBJ1-6	TGTGCCTGGAGTACGGCTGAAAATTCACCCCTCCACTTT	CAWSTAENSPLHF
TRBD2	15	TRBV11-2	few	TRBJ2-5	TGTGCCAGCAGCACCGGGACTAGCGGTGAAGAGACCCAGTACTTC	CASSTGTSGEETQYF
TRBD2	16	TRBV5-1	-	TRBJ2-5	TGCGCCAGCAGCTCGTGGACTAGCGGGGGGGGAGAGACCCAGTACTTC	CASSSWTSGGGETQYF
TRBD2	17	TRBV9	-	TRBJ2-3	TGTGCCAGCAGCTTATATTGGCGGGGGTTTAGCACAGATACGCAGTATTTT	CASSLYWRGFSTDTQYF
-	14	TRBV20-1	few	TRBJ1-1	TGCAGTGCTAGTGATAATCCTATGAACACTGAAGCTTTCTTT	CSASDNPMNTEAFF
-	14	TRBV6-1	-	TRBJ2-7	TGTGCCAGCAGACGCCGCGGGGACTCCTACGAGCAGTACTTC	CASRRRGDSYEQYF
-	19	TRBV19	few	TRBJ1-5	TGTGCCAGTAGTACCCTAACTAGTTACCGGGACATGGGTCGGGCAGCCCAGCATTTT	CASSTLTSYRDMGRAAQHF
TRBD1	13	TRBV6-1	-	TRBJ1-2	TGTGCCAGCACCCCAGGGACAGCCTATGGCTACACCTTC	CASTPGTAYGYTF
-	16	TRBV6-2/TRBV6-3	-	TRBJ2-1	TGTGCCAGCAGGCCTATAACATACTCACAGAGCTATGAGCAGTTCTTC	CASRPITYSQSYEQFF
-	12	TRBV27	few	TRBJ1-1	TGTGCCAGCATGGAGAGGAACACTGAAGCTTTCTTT	CASMERNTEAFF
TRBD1	14	TRBV7-2	large	TRBJ1-4	TGTGCCAGCAGCGCTCAGGGGGGTTCTGAAAAACTGTTTTTT	CASSAQGGSEKLFF
TRBD1	12	TRBV7-9	-	TRBJ2-7	TGTGCCAGCAGTCCACAGGGGTTCGAGCAGTACTTC	CASSPQGFEQYF
-	12	TRBV6-2/TRBV6-3	-	TRBJ1-1	TGTGCCAGCAGTTACTCCACAGGTGAAGCTTTCTTT	CASSYSTGEAFF
TRBD2	16	TRBV20-1	few	TRBJ2-1	TGCAGTGCTAGAGATTTTAGCGGGGGGGATTACAATGAGCAGTTCTTC	CSARDFSGGDYNEQFF
-	13	TRBV6-5	-	TRBJ1-1	TGTGCCAGCAGTTATTTATGGAACACTGAAGCTTTCTTT	CASSYLWNTEAFF
-	14	TRBV27	-	TRBJ2-7	TGTGCCAGCAGTTCGGGACCACTTTCCTACGAGCAGTACTTC	CASSSGPLSYEQYF
-	14	TRBV12-3/TRBV12-4	few	TRBJ1-5	TGTGCCAGCAGTGTAGGATTCAGCAATCAGCCCCAGCATTTT	CASSVGFSNQPQHF
-	13	TRBV6-5	-	TRBJ1-5	TGTGCCAGCAGTTACCTACAGGATCAGCCCCAGCATTTT	CASSYLQDQPQHF
-	12	TRBV6-1	-	TRBJ1-1	TGTGCCAGTGGGACGTATAACACTGAAGCTTTCTTT	CASGTYNTEAFF